This TCR beta chain was observed in a study of T cell repertoires in cytomegalovirus infection. About the research overall: Public TCR beta signatures marked donors with CMV infection and the matching HLA.

TCRdb re-derived calls from the reads in MiXCR, one entry per CDR3 protein. The data hold approximately 240,000 distinct CDR3 sequences, with over 9% observed a single time. This clonotype was recorded a few times. The antigen remains undetermined. This CDR3 has 18 amino acids. V was pared by 5 bases and J by 5 bases, with 24 bases between. Germline lookup yields CDR1 SGHTA and CDR2 FQGTGA. Study-wide results and limits: Adding up the frequency of public TCR beta families identified people who carried CMV plus the relevant HLA. The study found HLA-C-restricted CMV-specific TCR beta clonotypes dominating the ex vivo response.

The sequencing sample was made of PBMCs. The TCR sequence derives from a human donor in good health (CMV status not recorded). Some clones in this sample may be carry-over from other donors' samples. The gene calls are TRBV7-3 and TRBJ2-2; possibly TRBD1 for D (7 bases). This CDR3 reads CASSRTTPTGTLTGELFF. The CDR3 DNA reads as TGTGCCAGCAGCCGAACCACACCGACAGGGACTTTAACCGGGGAGCTGTTTTTT.